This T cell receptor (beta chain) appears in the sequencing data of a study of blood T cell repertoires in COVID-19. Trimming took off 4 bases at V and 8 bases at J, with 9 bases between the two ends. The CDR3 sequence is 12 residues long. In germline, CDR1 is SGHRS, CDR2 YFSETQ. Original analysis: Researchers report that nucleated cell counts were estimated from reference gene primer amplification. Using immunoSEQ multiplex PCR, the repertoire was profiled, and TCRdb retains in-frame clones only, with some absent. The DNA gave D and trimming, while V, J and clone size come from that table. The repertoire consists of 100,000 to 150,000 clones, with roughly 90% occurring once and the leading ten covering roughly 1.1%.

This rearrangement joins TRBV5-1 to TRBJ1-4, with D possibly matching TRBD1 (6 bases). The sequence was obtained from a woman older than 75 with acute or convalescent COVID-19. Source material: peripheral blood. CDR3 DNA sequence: TGCGCCAGCAGCGTTGACAGGGAAAAACTGTTTTTT. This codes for CASSVDREKLFF. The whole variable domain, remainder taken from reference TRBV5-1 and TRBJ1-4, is KAGVTQTPRYLIKTRGQQVTLSCSPISGHRSVSWYQQTPGQGLQFLFEYFSETQRNKGNFPGRFSGRQFSNSRSEMNVSTLELGDSALYLCASSVDREKLFFGSGTQLSVL.